The 10 T cell receptor beta chains below come from one sample, sequenced in a study of shared clonotypes between healthy human individuals. Repertoires were generated with immunoSEQ multiplex PCR, while TCRdb's copy carries only in-frame clones and drops some. The sample yields over 950,000 clones, approximately 75% seen once. Material: memory CD4+ T cells from PBMCs. Subset reported: CD45RA-negative fraction. The receptors derive from a man aged 18 to 35 in good health. Some clones in this sample may be carry-over from other donors' samples.

Many counts were recorded for this clone. Other DNA sequences in this sample translate to the same CDR3. The chain combines TRBV30 with TRBJ2-2; 9 bases are shared with TRBD1. The CDR3 contains 14 residues. The V and J ends lost 0 bases and 5 bases, in that order; junction bases with no gene match: 1. The germline V gene has CDR1 GTSNPN and CDR2 SVGIG (reference sequence). The CDR3 DNA is TGTGCCTGGAGTGTAGACAGGGGGACCGGGGAGCTGTTTTTT. Residues: CAWSVDRGTGELFF.

This chain links TRBV6-5 with TRBJ2-7, with TRBD2 matching 7 bases. The V gene's germline CDR1 is MNHEY and CDR2 SVGAGI. With 2 bases clipped from V and 1 base from J, the junction kept 5 bases outside the gene matches. CDR3 length equals 15 residues. DNA of the CDR3: TGTGCCAGCAGTTACGGCTCGCGGGGGTCCTACGAGCAGTACTTC. It specifies CASSYGSRGSYEQYF.

A note on this clone: The sample holds other DNA sequences that translate to the same CDR3. V is TRBV6-5 and J is TRBJ1-5; no clear D. CDR3 size: 13 residues. CDR1 is MNHEY, CDR2 SVGAGI, per germline. Trimming shortened V by 0 bases and J by 9 bases, and 9 bases separated the two germline ends. The CDR3 here is CASSYSRVWPQHF. The DNA for the CDR3 is TGTGCCAGCAGTTACTCCCGGGTTTGGCCCCAGCATTTT.

In regard to this clone: At one boundary the junction diverges from the germline segment, which might be a read error. V usage is TRBV6-5 and J usage is TRBJ2-2, with 7 bases that match TRBD1. Germline lookup yields CDR1 MNHEY and CDR2 SVGAGI. The CDR3 is 15 amino acids. CDR3 sequence reads: CASSYSETGIGELLF. DNA for the CDR3: TGTGCCAGCAGTTACTCGGAGACAGGGATCGGGGAGCTGCTTTTT.

V is TRBV5-1 and J is TRBJ2-1; D unresolved. This CDR3 region has 14 residues. Trimming shortened V by 4 bases and J by 0 bases, and 8 bases separated the two germline ends. The germline V gene has CDR1 SGHRS and CDR2 YFSETQ. The CDR3: CASSALSSYNEQFF. The DNA of the CDR3 is TGCGCCAGCAGCGCCTTAAGCTCCTACAATGAGCAGTTCTTC.

This rearrangement joins TRBV5-4 to TRBJ2-3; 8 bases agree with TRBD2. This CDR3 is 16 amino acids long. The junction had 9 bases not matched to a gene; V was cut back by 3 bases and J by 3 bases. Per the germline V gene, CDR1 is SGHNT and CDR2 is YYREEE (reference sequence). CDR3: CASSSEAGVVTDTQYF. In nucleotides, the CDR3 is TGTGCCAGCAGCTCCGAAGCGGGAGTAGTGACAGATACGCAGTATTTT.

This rearrangement joins TRBV7-9 to TRBJ1-2, with 10 bases fitting TRBD1. Germline lookup yields CDR1 SEHNR and CDR2 FQNEAQ (reference sequence). The J segment lost 4 bases and the V segment lost 4 bases, leaving 6 bases of the junction unmatched. CDR3 length: 15 residues. The CDR3 DNA sequence: TGTGCCAGCAGCTATGGGACAGGGGCCCCCTATGGCTACACCTTC. Residues: CASSYGTGAPYGYTF.

The chain carries TRBV28 and TRBJ2-5; 7 bases line up with TRBD1. The germline V gene has CDR1 MDHEN and CDR2 SYDVKM. This CDR3 comprises 14 residues. The J segment lost 2 bases and the V segment lost 6 bases, leaving 6 bases of the junction unmatched. As DNA, the CDR3 is TGTGCCAGCAGCCGAGACAGGGTTCAAGAGACCCAGTACTTC. As protein: CASSRDRVQETQYF.

This clone turned up a few times. The chain employs TRBV6-1 and TRBJ2-7, with D possibly TRBD2 on 6 matching bases. Trimming pared 1 base from V and 6 bases from J, leaving 25 bases between. This CDR3 comprises 18 residues. From germline, CDR1 is MNHNS and CDR2 SASEGT. The DNA for the CDR3 is TGTGCCAGCAGTGAAGACTCCGCGGGGTGGGCTGGAGGCTTCGAGCAGTACTTC. Protein: CASSEDSAGWAGGFEQYF.

As for this clone: Other DNA sequences in the same sample also yield this CDR3. This rearrangement joins TRBV30 to TRBJ1-2; D possibly corresponds to TRBD1 (5 bases). CDR1 and CDR2 (germline): GTSNPN, SVGIG (reference sequence). Between the trimmed V and J ends, which lost 2 bases and 8 bases, there was a span of 12 bases. This CDR3 has 12 amino acids. As DNA, the CDR3 is TGTGCCTGGAGTCCAGGGTCAGGAGGCTACACCTTC. This encodes CAWSPGSGGYTF. Together with reference TRBV30 and TRBJ1-2, the CDR3 gives the full variable domain: SQTIHQWPATLVQPVGSPLSLECTVEGTSNPNLYWYRQAAGRGLQLLFYSVGIGQISSEVPQNLSASRPQDRQFILSSKKLLLSDSGFYLCAWSPGSGGYTFGSGTRLTVV.